This T cell receptor beta chain was identified in a study of shared clonotypes between healthy human individuals. In the study overall: A donor's plate count was three for CD4 naive and three for CD4 memory; CD8 naive had two and CD8 memory one. Study conclusions and caveats: Investigators collected only blood, and repertoires in tissues likely differ.

In its sample, this clone was seen a few times. As yet, its antigen is unknown. The assay used deep level. Sequencing used immunoSEQ multiplex PCR; TCRdb keeps in-frame clones, though not all of them. The table records 2,500,000 or so clones, 90% to 95% of them present only once. The sample comprised naive CD4+ T cells sorted from blood. Subset meaning: CD45RA+ positively selected. The clonotype originates from a man aged 18 to 29 in good health.

The CDR3 DNA reads TGCGCCAGCAGTGAGTCGACGGGGAGGAATACGCAGTATTTT. It yields the protein CASSESTGRNTQYF. V usage is TRBV10-1 and J usage is TRBJ2-3, with D maybe TRBD2 (6 bases). The CDR3 consists of 14 residues. The V end lost 0 bases, the J end lost 7 bases, and 11 bases lay between the germline ends. Per germline, CDR1 WNHNN and CDR2 SYGVQD (reference sequence).